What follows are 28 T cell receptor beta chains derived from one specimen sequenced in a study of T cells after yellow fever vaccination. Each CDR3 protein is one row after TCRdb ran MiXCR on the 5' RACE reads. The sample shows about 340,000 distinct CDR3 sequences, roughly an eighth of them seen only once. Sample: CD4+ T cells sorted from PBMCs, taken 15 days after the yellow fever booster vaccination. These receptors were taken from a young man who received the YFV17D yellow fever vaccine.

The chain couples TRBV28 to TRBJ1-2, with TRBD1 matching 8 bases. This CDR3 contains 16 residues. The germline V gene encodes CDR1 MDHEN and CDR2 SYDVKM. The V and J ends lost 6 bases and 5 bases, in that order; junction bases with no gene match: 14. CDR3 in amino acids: CASSPSDGTGFYGYTF. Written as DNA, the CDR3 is TGTGCCAGCAGCCCCTCCGACGGGACAGGTTTTTATGGCTACACCTTC.

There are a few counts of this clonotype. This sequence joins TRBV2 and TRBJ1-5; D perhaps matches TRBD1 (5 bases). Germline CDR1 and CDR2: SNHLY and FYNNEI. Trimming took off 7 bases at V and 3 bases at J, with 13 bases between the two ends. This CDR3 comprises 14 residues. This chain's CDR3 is CASTLGANNQPQHF. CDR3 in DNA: TGTGCCAGCACGTTAGGGGCGAACAATCAGCCCCAGCATTTT.

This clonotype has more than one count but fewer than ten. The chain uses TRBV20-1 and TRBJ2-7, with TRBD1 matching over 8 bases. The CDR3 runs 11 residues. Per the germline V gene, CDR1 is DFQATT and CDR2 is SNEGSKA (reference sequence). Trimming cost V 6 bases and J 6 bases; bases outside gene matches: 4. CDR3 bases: TGCAGTGCGAGGACAGGGCCCGAGCAGTACGTC. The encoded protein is CSARTGPEQYV.

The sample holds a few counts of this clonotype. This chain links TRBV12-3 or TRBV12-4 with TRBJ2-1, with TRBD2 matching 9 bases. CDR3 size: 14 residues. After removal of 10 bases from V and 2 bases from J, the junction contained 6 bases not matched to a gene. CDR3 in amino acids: CAMDSGGPYNEQFF. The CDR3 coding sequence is TGTGCCATGGATAGCGGGGGACCCTACAATGAGCAGTTCTTC.

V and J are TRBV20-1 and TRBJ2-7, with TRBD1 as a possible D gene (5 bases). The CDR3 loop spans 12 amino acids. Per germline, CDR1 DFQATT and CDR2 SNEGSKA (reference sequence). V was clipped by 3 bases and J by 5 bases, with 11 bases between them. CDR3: CSASARGHEQYV. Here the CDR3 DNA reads TGCAGTGCTAGCGCTAGGGGCCACGAGCAGTACGTC.

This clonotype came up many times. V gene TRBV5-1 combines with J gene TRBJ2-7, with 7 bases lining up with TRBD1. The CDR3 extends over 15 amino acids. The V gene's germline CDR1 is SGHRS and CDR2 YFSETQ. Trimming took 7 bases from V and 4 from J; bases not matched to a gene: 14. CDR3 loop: CASAAQAGGLYEQYF. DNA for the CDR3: TGCGCCAGCGCCGCTCAGGCAGGGGGTTTGTACGAGCAGTACTTC.

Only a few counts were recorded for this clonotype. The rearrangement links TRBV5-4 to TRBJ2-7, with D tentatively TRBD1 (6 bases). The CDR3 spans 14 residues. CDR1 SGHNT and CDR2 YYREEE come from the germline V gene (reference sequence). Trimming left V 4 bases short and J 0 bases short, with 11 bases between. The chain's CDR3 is CASSQGSHSYEQYV. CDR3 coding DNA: TGTGCCAGCAGCCAGGGGTCCCACTCCTACGAGCAGTACGTC.

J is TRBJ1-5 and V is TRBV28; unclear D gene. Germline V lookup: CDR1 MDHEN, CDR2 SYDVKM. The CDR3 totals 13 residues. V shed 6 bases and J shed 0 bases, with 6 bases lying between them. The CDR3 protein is CASRAPSNQPQHF. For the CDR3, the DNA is TGTGCCAGCAGGGCACCTAGCAATCAGCCCCAGCATTTT.

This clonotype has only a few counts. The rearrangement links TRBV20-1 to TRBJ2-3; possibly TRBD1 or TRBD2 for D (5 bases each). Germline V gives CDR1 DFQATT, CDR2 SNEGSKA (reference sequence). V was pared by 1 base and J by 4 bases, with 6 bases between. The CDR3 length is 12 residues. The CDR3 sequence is CSARAGPDTQYF. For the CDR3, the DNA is TGCAGTGCTAGAGCGGGGCCAGATACGCAGTATTTT.

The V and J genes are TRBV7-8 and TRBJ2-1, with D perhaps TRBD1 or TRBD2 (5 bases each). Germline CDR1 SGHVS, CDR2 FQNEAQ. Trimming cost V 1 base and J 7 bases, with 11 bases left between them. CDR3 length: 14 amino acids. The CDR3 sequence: CASSLGGLNNEQFF. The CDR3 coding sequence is TGTGCCAGCAGCTTAGGGGGGTTGAATAATGAGCAGTTCTTC.

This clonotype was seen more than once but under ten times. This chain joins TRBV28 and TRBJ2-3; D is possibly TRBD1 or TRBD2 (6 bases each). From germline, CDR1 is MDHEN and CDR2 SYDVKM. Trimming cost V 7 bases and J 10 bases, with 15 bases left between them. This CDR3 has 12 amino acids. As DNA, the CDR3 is TGTGCCAGCACCACGGGGGCCTGGTCGCAGTATTTT. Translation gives CASTTGAWSQYF.

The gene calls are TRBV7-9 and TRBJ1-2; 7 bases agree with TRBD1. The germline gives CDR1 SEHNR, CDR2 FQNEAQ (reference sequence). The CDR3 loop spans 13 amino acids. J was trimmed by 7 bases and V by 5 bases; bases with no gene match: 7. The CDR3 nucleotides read TGTGCCAGCAGCCAGGAGGGGGCGCGTGGCTACACCTTC. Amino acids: CASSQEGARGYTF.

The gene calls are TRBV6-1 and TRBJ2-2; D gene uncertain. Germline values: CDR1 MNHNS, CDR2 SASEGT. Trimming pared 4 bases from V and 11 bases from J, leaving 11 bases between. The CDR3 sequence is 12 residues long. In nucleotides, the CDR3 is TGTGCCAGCAGTGCCGGTCGGACCGAGCTGTTTTTT. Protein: CASSAGRTELFF.

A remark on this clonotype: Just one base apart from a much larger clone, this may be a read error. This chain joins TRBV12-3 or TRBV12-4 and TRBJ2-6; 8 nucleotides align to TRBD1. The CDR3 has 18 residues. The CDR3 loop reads CDSRSRGTGPVRANVLTF. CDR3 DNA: TGTGACAGCAGGTCACGGGGGACAGGCCCCGTGAGGGCCAACGTCCTGACTTTC.

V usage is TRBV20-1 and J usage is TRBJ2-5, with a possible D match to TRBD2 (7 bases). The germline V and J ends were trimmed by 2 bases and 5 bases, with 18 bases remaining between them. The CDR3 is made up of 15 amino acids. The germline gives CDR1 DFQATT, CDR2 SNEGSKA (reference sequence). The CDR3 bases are TGCAGTGCTAGAAAAAGAGGGGGGGGATGGGAGACCCAGTACTTC. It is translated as CSARKRGGGWETQYF.

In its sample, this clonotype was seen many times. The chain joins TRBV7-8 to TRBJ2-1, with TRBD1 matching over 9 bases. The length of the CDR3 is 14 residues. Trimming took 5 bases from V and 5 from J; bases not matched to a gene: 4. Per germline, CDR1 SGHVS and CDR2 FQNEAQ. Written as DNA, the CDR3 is TGTGCCAGCAGCATGACAGGGGGGAACAATGAGCAGTTCTTC. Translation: CASSMTGGNNEQFF.

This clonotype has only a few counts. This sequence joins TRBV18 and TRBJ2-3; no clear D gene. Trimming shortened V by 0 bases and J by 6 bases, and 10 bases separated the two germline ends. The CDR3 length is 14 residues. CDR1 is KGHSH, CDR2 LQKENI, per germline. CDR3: CASSPPGARDTQYF. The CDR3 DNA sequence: TGTGCCAGCTCACCACCCGGCGCCCGGGATACGCAGTATTTT.

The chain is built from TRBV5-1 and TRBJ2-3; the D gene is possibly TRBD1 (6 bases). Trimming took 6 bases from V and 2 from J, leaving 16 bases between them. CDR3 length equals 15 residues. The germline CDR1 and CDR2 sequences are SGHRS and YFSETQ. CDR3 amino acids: CASIPAGEVTDTQYF. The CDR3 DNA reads TGCGCCAGCATCCCGGCAGGGGAAGTCACAGATACGCAGTATTTT.

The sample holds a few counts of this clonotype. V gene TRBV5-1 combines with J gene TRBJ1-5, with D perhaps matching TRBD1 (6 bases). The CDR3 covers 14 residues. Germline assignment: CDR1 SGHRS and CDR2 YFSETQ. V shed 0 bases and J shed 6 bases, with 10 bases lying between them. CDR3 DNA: TGCGCCAGCAGCTTGGTGGAGGGGGGTCAGCCCCAGCATTTT. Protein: CASSLVEGGQPQHF.

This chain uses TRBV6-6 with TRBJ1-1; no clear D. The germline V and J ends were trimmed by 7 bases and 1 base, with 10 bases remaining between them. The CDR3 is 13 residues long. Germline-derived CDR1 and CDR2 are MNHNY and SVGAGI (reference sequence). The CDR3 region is CASTSHGNTEAFF. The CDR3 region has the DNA TGTGCCAGCACCTCACACGGGAACACTGAAGCTTTCTTT.

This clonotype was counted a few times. The CDR3 spells CASSVDQGATQETQYF. CDR3 bases: TGTGCCAGCAGCGTAGATCAGGGGGCGACCCAAGAGACCCAGTACTTC. The chain carries TRBV9 and TRBJ2-5, with 8 bases identical to TRBD1. This CDR3 region has 16 residues. Germline assignment: CDR1 SGDLS and CDR2 YYNGEE. Losses at the gene ends were 0 bases for V and 1 base for J; bases not matched to a gene: 5.

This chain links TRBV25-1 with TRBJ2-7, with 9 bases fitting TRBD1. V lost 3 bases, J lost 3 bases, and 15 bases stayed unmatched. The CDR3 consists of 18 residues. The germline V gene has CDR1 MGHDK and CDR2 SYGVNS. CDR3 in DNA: TGTGCCAGCAGTGAGACAAACCCCAGGACAGGGGTATTCTACGAGCAGTACTTC. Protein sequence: CASSETNPRTGVFYEQYF.

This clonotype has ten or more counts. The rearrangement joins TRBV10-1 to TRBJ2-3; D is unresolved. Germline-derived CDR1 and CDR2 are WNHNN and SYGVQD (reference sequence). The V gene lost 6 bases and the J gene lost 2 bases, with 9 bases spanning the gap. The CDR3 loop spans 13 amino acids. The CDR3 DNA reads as TGCGCCAGCAGGGGCCTTAACACAGATACGCAGTATTTT. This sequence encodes CASRGLNTDTQYF.

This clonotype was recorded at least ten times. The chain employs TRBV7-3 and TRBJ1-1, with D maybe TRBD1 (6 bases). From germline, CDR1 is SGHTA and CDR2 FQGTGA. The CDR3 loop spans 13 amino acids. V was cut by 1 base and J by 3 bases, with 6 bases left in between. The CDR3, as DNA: TGTGCCAGCAGCTTAAACAGGGACACTGAAGCTTTCTTT. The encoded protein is CASSLNRDTEAFF.

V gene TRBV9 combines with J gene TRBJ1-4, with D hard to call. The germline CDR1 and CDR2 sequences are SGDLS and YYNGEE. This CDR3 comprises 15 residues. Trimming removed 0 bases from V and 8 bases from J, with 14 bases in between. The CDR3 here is CASSVAERVGEKLFF. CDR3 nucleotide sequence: TGTGCCAGCAGCGTAGCGGAGCGAGTAGGGGAAAAACTGTTTTTT.

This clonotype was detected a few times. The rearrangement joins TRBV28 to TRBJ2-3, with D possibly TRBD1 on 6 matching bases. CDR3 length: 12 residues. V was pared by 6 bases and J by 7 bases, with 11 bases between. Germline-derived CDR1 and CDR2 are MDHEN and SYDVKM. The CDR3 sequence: CASRTQGNTQYF. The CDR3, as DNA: TGTGCCAGCAGGACACAGGGAAATACGCAGTATTTT.

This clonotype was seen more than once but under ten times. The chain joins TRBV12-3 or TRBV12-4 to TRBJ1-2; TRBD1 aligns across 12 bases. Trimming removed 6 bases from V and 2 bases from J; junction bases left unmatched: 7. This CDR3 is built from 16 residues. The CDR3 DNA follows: TGTGCCAGCAGACGAACCGGGACAGGGGGCAACTATGGCTACACCTTC. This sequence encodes CASRRTGTGGNYGYTF.

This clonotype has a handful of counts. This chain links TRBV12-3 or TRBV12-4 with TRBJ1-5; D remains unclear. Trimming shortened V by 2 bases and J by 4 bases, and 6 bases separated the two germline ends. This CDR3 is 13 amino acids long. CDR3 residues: CASSLRRNQPQHF. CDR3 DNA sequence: TGTGCCAGCAGTTTACGGCGGAATCAGCCCCAGCATTTT.